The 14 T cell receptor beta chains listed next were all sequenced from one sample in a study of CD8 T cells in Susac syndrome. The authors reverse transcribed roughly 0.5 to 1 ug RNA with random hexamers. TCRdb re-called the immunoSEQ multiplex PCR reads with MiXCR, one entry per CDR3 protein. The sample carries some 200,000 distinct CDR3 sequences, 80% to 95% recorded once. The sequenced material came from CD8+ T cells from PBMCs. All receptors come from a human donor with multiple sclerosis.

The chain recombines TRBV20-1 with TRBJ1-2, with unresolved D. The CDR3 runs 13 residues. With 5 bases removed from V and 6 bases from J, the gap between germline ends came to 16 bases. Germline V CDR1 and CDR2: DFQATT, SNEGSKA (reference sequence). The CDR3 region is CSALTREFNGYTF. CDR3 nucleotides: TGCAGTGCTCTCACCCGGGAATTCAATGGCTACACCTTC.

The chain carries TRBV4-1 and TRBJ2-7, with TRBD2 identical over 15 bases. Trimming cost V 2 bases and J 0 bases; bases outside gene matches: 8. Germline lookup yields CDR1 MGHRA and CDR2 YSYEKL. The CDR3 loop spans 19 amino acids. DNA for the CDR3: TGCGCCAGCAGCCAATTACCTCCGGGACTAGCGGGAGGCTCCTACGAGCAGTACTTC. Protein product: CASSQLPPGLAGGSYEQYF.

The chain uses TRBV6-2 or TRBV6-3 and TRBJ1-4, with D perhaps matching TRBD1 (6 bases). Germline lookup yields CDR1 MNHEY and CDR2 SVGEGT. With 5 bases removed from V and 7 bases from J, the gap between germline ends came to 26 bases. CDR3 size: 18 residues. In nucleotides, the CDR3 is TGTGCCAGCAGTACCAACAGGGCCGGAGGCGGGCCCCCTGAAAAACTGTTTTTT. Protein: CASSTNRAGGGPPEKLFF.

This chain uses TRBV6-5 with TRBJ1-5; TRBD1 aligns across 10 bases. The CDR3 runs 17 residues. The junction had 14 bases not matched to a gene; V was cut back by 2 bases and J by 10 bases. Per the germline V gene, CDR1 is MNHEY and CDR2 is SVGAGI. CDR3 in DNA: TGTGCCAGCAGTTACACACTGGGGACAGGGGAGGGAAAACCCCAGCATTTT. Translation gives CASSYTLGTGEGKPQHF.

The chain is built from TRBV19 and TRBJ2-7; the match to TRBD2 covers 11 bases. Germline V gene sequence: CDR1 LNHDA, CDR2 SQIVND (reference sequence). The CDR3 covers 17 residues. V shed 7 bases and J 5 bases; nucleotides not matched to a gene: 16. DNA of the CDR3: TGTGCCAGTACCCTCAGGGCCACTAGCGGGAGTTCCAACGAGCAGTACTTC. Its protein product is CASTLRATSGSSNEQYF. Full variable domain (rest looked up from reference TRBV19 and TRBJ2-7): DGGITQSPKYLFRKEGQNVTLSCEQNLNHDAMYWYRQDPGQGLRLIYYSQIVNDFQKGDIAEGYSVSREKKESFPLTVTSAQKNPTAFYLCASTLRATSGSSNEQYFGPGTRLTVT.

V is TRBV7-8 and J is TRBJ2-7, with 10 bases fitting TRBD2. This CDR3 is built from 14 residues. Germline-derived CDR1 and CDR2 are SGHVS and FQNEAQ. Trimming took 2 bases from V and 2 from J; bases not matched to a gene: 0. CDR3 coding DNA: TGTGCCAGCAGCTTAACTAGCGGGGCCTACGAGCAGTACTTC. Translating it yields CASSLTSGAYEQYF.

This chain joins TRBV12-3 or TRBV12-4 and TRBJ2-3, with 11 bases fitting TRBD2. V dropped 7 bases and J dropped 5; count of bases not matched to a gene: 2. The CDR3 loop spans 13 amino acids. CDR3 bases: TGTGCCAGCACCGGGACTAGCGGAGATACGCAGTATTTT. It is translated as CASTGTSGDTQYF.

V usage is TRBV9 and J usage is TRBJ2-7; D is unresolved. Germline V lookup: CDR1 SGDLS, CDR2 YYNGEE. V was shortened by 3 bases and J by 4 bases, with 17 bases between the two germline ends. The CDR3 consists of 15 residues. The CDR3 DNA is TGTGCCAGCAGCGCACGGCCGGGCCTCAGGTACGAGCAGTACTTC. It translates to CASSARPGLRYEQYF.

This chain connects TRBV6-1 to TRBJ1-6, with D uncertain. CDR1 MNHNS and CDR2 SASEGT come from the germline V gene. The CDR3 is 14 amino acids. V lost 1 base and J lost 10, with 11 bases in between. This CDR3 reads CASSEGEVSSPLHF. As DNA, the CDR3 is TGTGCCAGCAGTGAAGGCGAAGTCAGCTCACCCCTCCACTTT.

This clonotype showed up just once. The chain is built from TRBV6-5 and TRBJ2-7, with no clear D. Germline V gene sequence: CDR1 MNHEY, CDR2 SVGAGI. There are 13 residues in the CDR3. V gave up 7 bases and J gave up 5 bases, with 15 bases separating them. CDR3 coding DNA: TGTGCCAGCACCGACCGGGTGTACGACGAGCAGTACTTC. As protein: CASTDRVYDEQYF.

CDR3 protein: CASSLALENIQYF. The DNA of the CDR3 is TGTGCCAGCAGCTTAGCTCTGGAAAACATTCAGTACTTC. The chain joins TRBV7-9 to TRBJ2-4; D ambiguous. The length of the CDR3 is 13 residues. Trimming pared 0 bases from V and 5 bases from J, leaving 5 bases between. In germline, CDR1 is SEHNR, CDR2 FQNEAQ (reference sequence).

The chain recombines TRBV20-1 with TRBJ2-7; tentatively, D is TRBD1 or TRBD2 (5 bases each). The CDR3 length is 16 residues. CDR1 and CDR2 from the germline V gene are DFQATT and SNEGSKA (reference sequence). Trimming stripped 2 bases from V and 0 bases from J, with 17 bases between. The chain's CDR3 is CSARPLGVGSSYEQYF. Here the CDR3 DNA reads TGCAGTGCTAGACCCCTAGGGGTGGGGAGCTCCTACGAGCAGTACTTC.

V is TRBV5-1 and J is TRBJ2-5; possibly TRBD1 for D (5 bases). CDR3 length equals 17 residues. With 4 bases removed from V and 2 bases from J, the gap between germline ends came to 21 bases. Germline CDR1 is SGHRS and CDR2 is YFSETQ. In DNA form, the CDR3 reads TGCGCCAGCAGCCCGGCCAGGGATGAGCTGAATCAAGAGACCCAGTACTTC. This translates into CASSPARDELNQETQYF.

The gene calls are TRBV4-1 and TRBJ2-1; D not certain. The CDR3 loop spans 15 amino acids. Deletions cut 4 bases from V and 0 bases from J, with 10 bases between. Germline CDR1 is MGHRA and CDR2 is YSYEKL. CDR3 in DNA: TGCGCCAGCAGCCCCCGGACCAACTCCTACAATGAGCAGTTCTTC. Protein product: CASSPRTNSYNEQFF.